The rows below give T cell receptor beta chains drawn from one sample of a study of T-cell reconstitution after alpha-beta-depleted transplantation in children. Each CDR3 protein is one row after TCRdb ran MiXCR on the PCR reads. Here the sample spans 200,000 to 250,000 distinct CDR3 sequences, roughly a tenth being singletons. The specimen was PBMCs from the stem cell graft donor, collected from the stem cell graft. These receptor sequences come from a human donor who donated a stem cell graft to a child with acute lymphoblastic leukemia. CDR3s include the opening cysteine and the closing phenylalanine or tryptophan. The D gene is left open where the match is weak. The size entry is marked missing in some rows and otherwise reads once, few, many or a size class.

D gene	V gene	clone size	J gene	CDR3 protein	CDR3 DNA
-	TRBV27	many	TRBJ2-1	CASSFTRGSRTNEQFF	TGTGCCAGCAGTTTTACCCGAGGGTCCAGAACCAATGAGCAGTTCTTC
TRBD2	TRBV10-2	-	TRBJ2-7	CASSDGGKQYF	TGCGCCAGCAGCGACGGGGGGAAGCAGTACTTC
-	TRBV10-3	-	TRBJ2-1	CAISESGVQDNEQFF	TGTGCCATCAGTGAGTCCGGGGTTCAAGACAATGAGCAGTTCTTC
-	TRBV20-1	few	TRBJ1-1	CSARDPRGPAFF	TGCAGTGCTAGGGATCCGAGGGGTCCCGCTTTCTTT
-	TRBV6-1	few	TRBJ1-2	CASSVGSRNTF	TGTGCCAGCAGTGTGGGCAGCCGGAACACCTTC
-	TRBV12-3/TRBV12-4	many	TRBJ1-4	CASFKNGNEKLFF	TGTGCCAGCTTTAAAAATGGGAATGAAAAACTGTTTTTT
-	TRBV6-6	few	TRBJ1-1	CASSPFTGSEAFF	TGTGCCAGCAGTCCCTTCACAGGGTCTGAAGCTTTCTTT
-	TRBV12-3/TRBV12-4	many	TRBJ2-5	CASSFSIAITQETQYF	TGTGCCAGCAGTTTTAGTATAGCGATAACTCAAGAGACCCAGTACTTC
-	TRBV19	-	TRBJ2-7	CASSLTAGTCSSYEQYF	TGTGCCAGTAGTCTAACAGCCGGGACATGTAGCTCCTACGAGCAGTACTTC
TRBD1	TRBV6-5	many	TRBJ2-5	CATSRPTGDETQYF	TGTGCCACCTCAAGGCCGACAGGGGATGAGACCCAGTACTTC
-	TRBV13	many	TRBJ2-1	CASSHSVAASYNEQFF	TGTGCCAGCAGCCACAGCGTCGCTGCTTCCTACAATGAGCAGTTCTTC
TRBD1	TRBV19	few	TRBJ1-2	CASSRDRDPYGYTF	TGTGCCAGTAGTCGCGACAGGGACCCCTATGGCTACACCTTC
-	TRBV7-2	few	TRBJ1-1	CATKPRGASTEAFF	TGTGCCACCAAGCCACGGGGGGCGAGCACTGAAGCTTTCTTT
-	TRBV27	few	TRBJ2-1	CATRTSLSSYNEQFF	TGTGCCACCCGAACCTCTTTAAGCTCCTACAATGAGCAGTTCTTC
-	TRBV3-1	-	TRBJ2-1	CASSNDNEQFF	TGTGCCAGCTCCAATGACAATGAGCAGTTCTTC
TRBD2	TRBV11-2	-	TRBJ2-3	CASSSGVLAGDTDTQYF	TGTGCCAGCAGCTCAGGCGTATTAGCGGGGGACACAGATACGCAGTATTTT
TRBD1	TRBV24-1	few	TRBJ1-1	CATSDGTGNTEAFF	TGTGCCACCAGTGATGGGACAGGGAACACTGAAGCTTTCTTT
-	TRBV7-2	few	TRBJ1-1	CASSLLRDAEAFF	TGTGCCAGCAGCTTACTGAGGGATGCTGAAGCTTTCTTT
-	TRBV19	few	TRBJ2-3	CATRGLREGTDTQYF	TGTGCCACCAGGGGACTCCGAGAGGGCACAGATACGCAGTATTTT
-	TRBV20-1	many	TRBJ2-1	CSASRGASSYNEQFF	TGCAGTGCTAGTCGAGGGGCGAGCTCCTACAATGAGCAGTTCTTC
-	TRBV11-2	few	TRBJ2-1	CASSLGLGVGDFTYNEQFF	TGTGCCAGCAGCTTGGGTCTGGGGGTTGGGGACTTCACCTACAATGAGCAGTTCTTC
-	TRBV19	-	TRBJ2-3	CASSIGSADAQYF	TGTGCCAGTAGTATCGGTTCGGCAGATGCGCAGTATTTT